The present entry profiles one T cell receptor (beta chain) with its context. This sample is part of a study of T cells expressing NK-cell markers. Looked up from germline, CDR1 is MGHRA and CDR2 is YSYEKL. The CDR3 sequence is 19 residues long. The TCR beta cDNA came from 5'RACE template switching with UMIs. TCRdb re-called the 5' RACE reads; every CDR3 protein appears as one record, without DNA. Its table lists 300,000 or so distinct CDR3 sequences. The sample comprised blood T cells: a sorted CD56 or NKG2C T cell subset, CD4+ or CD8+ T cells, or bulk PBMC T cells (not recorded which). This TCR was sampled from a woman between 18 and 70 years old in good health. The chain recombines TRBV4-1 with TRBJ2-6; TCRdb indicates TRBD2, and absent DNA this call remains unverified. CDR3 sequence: CASSSPFKQDLSGANVLTF.